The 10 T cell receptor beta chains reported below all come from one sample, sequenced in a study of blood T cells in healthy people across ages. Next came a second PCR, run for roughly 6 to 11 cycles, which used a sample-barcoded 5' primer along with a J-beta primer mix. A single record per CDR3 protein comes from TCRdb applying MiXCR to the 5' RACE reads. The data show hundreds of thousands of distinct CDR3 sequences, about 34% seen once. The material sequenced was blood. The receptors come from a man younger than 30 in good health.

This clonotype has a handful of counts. Here the CDR3 reads CAISEYRTGGAGTDTQYF. Here the CDR3 DNA reads TGTGCCATCAGTGAATACAGGACAGGGGGCGCGGGCACAGATACGCAGTATTTT. The J gene is TRBJ2-3, the V gene TRBV10-3; TRBD1 agrees at 11 bases. The V gene end was trimmed by 3 bases and the J gene end by 1 base; junction bases not matched to a gene: 9. Germline CDR1 reads ENHRY; CDR2 reads SYGVKD. The CDR3 contains 18 residues.

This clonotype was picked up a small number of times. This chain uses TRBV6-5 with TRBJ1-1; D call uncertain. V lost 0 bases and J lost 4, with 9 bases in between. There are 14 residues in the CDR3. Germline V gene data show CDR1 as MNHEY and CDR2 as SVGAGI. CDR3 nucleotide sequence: TGTGCCAGCAGTTACTCGAAGGGCGGCACTGAAGCTTTCTTT. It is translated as CASSYSKGGTEAFF.

In DNA, the CDR3 is TGTGCCAGCAGCTCCAGGGAAACCTACAATGAGCAGTTCTTC. Protein sequence: CASSSRETYNEQFF. This chain links TRBV11-2 with TRBJ2-1; D might be TRBD1 (5 bases). Trimming cost V 4 bases and J 2 bases, with 9 bases left between them. Germline CDR1 SGHAT, CDR2 FQNNGV. The CDR3 spans 14 residues.

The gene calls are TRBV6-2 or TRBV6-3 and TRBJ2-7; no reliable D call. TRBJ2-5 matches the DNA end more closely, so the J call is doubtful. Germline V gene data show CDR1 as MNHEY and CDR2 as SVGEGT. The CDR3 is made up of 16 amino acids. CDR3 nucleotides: TGTGCCAGCAGTTACTCGAACGTATTCTTGGGAGAGACCCAGTACTTC. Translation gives CASSYSNVFLGETQYF.

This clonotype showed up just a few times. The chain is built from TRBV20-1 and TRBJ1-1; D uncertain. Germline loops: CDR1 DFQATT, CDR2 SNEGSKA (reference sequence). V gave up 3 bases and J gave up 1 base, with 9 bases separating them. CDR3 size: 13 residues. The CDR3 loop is CSASGKTNTEAFF. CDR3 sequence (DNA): TGCAGTGCTAGCGGCAAGACGAACACTGAAGCTTTCTTT.

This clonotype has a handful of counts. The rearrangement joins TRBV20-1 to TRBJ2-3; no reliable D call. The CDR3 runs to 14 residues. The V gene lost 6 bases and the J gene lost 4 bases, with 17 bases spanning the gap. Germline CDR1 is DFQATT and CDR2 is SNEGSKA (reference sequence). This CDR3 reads CSALHPSFADTQYF. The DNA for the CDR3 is TGCAGTGCCCTCCACCCCAGCTTCGCAGATACGCAGTATTTT.

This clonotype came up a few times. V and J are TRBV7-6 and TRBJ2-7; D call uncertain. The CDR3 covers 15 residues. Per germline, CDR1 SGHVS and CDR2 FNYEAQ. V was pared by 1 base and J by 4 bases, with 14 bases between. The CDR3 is CASSLEAGSLYEQYF. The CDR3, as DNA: TGTGCCAGCAGCTTAGAGGCAGGTAGCCTATACGAGCAGTACTTC.

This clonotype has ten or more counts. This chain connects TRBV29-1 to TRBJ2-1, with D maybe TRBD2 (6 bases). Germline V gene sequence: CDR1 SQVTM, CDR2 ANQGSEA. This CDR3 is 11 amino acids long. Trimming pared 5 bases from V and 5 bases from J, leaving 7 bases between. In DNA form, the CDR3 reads TGCAGCGTTACTAGCAACAATGAGCAGTTCTTC. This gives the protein CSVTSNNEQFF.

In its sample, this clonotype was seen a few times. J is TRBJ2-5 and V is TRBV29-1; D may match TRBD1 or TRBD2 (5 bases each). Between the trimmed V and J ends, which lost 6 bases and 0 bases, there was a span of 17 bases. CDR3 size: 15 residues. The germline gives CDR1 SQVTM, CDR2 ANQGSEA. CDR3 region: CSVAGTSRYQETQYF. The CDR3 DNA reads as TGCAGCGTCGCCGGGACCTCCCGGTACCAAGAGACCCAGTACTTC.

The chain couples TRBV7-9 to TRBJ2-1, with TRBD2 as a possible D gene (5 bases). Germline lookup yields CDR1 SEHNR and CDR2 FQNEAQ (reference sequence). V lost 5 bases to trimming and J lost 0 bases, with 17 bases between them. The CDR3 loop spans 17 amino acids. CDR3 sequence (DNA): TGTGCCAGCAGCCCTAGGAAATACGAGGGCTCCTACAATGAGCAGTTCTTC. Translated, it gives CASSPRKYEGSYNEQFF. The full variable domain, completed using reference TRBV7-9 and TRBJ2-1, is DTGVSQNPRHKITKRGQNVTFRCDPISEHNRLYWYRQTLGQGPEFLTYFQNEAQLEKSRLLSDRFSAERPKGSFSTLEIQRTEQGDSAMYLCASSPRKYEGSYNEQFFGPGTRLTVL.